A single sample is the source of the 7 T cell receptor beta chains below, sequenced in a study of control samples from healthy donors and cancer patients. Libraries were prepared by immunoSEQ multiplex PCR; TCRdb keeps only in-frame clonotypes and omits some of them. Of 150,000 or so clones in the sample, 85% to 90% are singletons; the top ten hold approximately 4.9%. Sequencing was carried out using blood. Every receptor here comes from a woman aged 25 to 45 in good health.

The V call is TRBV24-1, the J call TRBJ2-3; D call uncertain. The CDR3 is made up of 14 amino acids. Between the trimmed V and J ends, which lost 9 bases and 5 bases, there was a span of 17 bases. CDR1 is KGHDR and CDR2 is SFDVKD in the germline V gene. The CDR3 region is CATARVGMEDTQYF. CDR3 in DNA: TGTGCCACCGCACGGGTTGGGATGGAAGATACGCAGTATTTT.

This chain uses TRBV15 with TRBJ2-4, with a weak D call TRBD2 (5 bases). This CDR3 region has 14 residues. V was clipped by 3 bases and J by 8 bases, with 14 bases between them. From germline, CDR1 is LNHNV and CDR2 YYDKDF (reference sequence). CDR3 nucleotide sequence: TGTGCCACCAGCAGGAGGTCGGGGTCGGACATTCAGTACTTC. This sequence encodes CATSRRSGSDIQYF.

The V call is TRBV7-9, the J call TRBJ2-3; 11 bases agree with TRBD2. CDR1 and CDR2 from the germline V gene are SEHNR and FQNEAQ (reference sequence). The CDR3 length is 16 residues. Unmatched junction bases numbered 7, after V lost 5 bases and J lost 3 bases. The CDR3 reads CASSLRTSGLTDTQYF. The CDR3 DNA follows: TGTGCCAGCAGCCTGCGGACTAGCGGGTTGACAGATACGCAGTATTTT.

The V and J genes are TRBV11-3 and TRBJ2-1; D may be TRBD2 (6 bases). The CDR3 length is 15 residues. Trimming stripped 1 base from V and 2 bases from J, with 9 bases between. Germline V gives CDR1 SGHNT, CDR2 YENEEA. CDR3 residues: CASSLGSGPYNEQFF. CDR3 bases: TGTGCCAGCAGCTTAGGTAGCGGACCCTACAATGAGCAGTTCTTC.

This clone has a handful of counts. The J gene is TRBJ1-5, the V gene TRBV28; D uncertain. With 3 bases removed from V and 7 bases from J, the gap between germline ends came to 13 bases. The CDR3 covers 14 residues. Germline lookup yields CDR1 MDHEN and CDR2 SYDVKM. The CDR3 loop is CASSFLGRRQPQHF. CDR3 DNA sequence: TGTGCCAGCAGTTTCTTAGGCCGAAGGCAGCCCCAGCATTTT.

The chain couples TRBV15 to TRBJ1-5, with a weak D call TRBD1 (6 bases). Per germline, CDR1 LNHNV and CDR2 YYDKDF (reference sequence). Trimming stripped 0 bases from V and 2 bases from J, with 14 bases between. The CDR3 consists of 17 residues. For the CDR3, the DNA is TGTGCCACCAGCAGAGAGGTCCACAGGGAAGGCAATCAGCCCCAGCATTTT. As protein: CATSREVHREGNQPQHF.

The chain uses TRBV15 and TRBJ1-2; 7 bases are a match to TRBD1. The V segment lost 3 bases and the J segment 4 bases; nucleotides outside the gene matches: 8. The CDR3 spans 15 residues. Germline V gives CDR1 LNHNV, CDR2 YYDKDF (reference sequence). The CDR3 here is CATSSLTGLGYGYTF. The CDR3 DNA sequence: TGTGCCACCAGCAGCCTGACAGGGCTGGGCTATGGCTACACCTTC.